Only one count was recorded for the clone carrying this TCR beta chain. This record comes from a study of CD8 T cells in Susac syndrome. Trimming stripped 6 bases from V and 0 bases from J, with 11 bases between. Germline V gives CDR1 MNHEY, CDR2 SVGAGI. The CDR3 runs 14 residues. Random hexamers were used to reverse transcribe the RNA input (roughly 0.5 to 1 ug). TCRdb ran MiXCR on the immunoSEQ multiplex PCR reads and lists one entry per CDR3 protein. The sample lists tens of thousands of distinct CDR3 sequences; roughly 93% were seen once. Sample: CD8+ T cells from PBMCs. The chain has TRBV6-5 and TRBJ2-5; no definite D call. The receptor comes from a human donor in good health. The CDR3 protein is CASRDFPYQETQYF. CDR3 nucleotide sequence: TGTGCCAGCAGAGACTTCCCGTACCAAGAGACCCAGTACTTC.